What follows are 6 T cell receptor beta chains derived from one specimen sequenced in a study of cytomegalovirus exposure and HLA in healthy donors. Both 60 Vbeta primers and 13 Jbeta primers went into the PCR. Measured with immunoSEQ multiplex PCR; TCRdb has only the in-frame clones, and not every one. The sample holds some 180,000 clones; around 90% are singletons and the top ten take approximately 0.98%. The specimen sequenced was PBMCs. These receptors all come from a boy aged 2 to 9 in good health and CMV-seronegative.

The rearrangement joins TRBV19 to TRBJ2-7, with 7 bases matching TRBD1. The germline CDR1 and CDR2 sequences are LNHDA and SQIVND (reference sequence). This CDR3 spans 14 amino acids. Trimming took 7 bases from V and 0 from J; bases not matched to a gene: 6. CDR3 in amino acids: CASTRQGSSYEQYF. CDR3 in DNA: TGTGCCAGTACCCGACAGGGATCCTCCTACGAGCAGTACTTC.

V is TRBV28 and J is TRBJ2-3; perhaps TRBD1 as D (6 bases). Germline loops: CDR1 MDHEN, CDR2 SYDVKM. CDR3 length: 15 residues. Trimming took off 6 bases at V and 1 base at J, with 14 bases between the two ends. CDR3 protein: CASSISRGGTDTQYF. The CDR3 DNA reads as TGTGCCAGCAGCATTTCCAGGGGTGGCACAGATACGCAGTATTTT.

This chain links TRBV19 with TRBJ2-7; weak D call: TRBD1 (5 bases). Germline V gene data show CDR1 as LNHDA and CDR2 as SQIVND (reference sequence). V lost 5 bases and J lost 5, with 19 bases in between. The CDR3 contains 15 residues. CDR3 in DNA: TGTGCCAGTAGTGCCGGACACCCGGGCAGCGACGAGCAGTACTTC. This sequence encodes CASSAGHPGSDEQYF.

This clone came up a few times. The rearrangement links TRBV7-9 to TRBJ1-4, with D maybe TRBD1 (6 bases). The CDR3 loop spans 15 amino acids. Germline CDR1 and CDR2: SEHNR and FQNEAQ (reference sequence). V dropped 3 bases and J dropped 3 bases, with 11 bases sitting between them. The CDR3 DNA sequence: TGTGCCAGCAGCTTCCGACAGGACTCTAATGAAAAACTGTTTTTT. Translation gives CASSFRQDSNEKLFF.

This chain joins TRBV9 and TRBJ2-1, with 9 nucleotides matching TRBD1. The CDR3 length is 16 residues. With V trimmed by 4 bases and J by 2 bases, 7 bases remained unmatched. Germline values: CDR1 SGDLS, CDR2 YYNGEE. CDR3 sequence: CASSPWDRAAYNEQFF. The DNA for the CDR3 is TGTGCCAGCAGCCCGTGGGACAGGGCCGCCTACAATGAGCAGTTCTTC. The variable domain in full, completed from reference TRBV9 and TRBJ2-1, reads DSGVTQTPKHLITATGQRVTLRCSPRSGDLSVYWYQQSLDQGLQFLIQYYNGEERAKGNILERFSAQQFPDLHSELNLSSLELGDSALYFCASSPWDRAAYNEQFFGPGTRLTVL.

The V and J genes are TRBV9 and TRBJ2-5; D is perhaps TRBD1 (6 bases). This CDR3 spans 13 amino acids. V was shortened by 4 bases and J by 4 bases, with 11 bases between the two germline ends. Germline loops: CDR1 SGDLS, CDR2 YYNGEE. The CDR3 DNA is TGTGCCAGCAGCCGACAGGAAGGAGAGACCCAGTACTTC. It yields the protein CASSRQEGETQYF.